This TCR beta chain is from a study of blood T cell repertoires in COVID-19. In its sample, this clone was seen once. Only in-frame clones appear in the TCRdb table, and some are missing; sequencing was by immunoSEQ multiplex PCR. The table lists 200,000 to 300,000 clones, 80% to 90% of them singletons. The ends were cut back, 4 bases at V and 0 bases at J, with 10 bases in the middle. CDR3 length: 15 amino acids. Germline V lookup: CDR1 LGHDT, CDR2 YNNKEL (reference sequence). Sequenced input: peripheral blood. This clonotype was obtained from a man of 80 years or more with acute or convalescent COVID-19. The rearrangement uses TRBV3-1 (or the pseudogene TRBV3-2) and TRBJ1-3; D might be TRBD1 (6 bases). CDR3 nucleotide sequence: TGTGCCAGCAGCCTGCTACAGGGCTCTGGAAACACCATATATTTT. This gives the protein CASSLLQGSGNTIYF.